The clone carrying this T cell receptor beta chain occurred once. Clones were read by immunoSEQ multiplex PCR, and TCRdb kept only the in-frame ones, dropping some. The sample carries around 730,000 clones, roughly 88% recorded once. This sample is part of a study of shared T cell receptors in the human thymus. V dropped 3 bases and J dropped 5 bases, with 20 bases sitting between them. This CDR3 comprises 17 residues. Germline assignment: CDR1 SEHNR and CDR2 FQNEAQ (reference sequence). In addition, the sample was reused for a study of human thymus T cells. That publication notes: Having surgery to correct congenital heart defects, healthy Finnish infants acted as the donors. The source of the thymus tissue was resections taken during corrective heart surgery. V and J genes seemed to be used with bias in thymic and blood repertoires. Highly overlapping thymic repertoires in unrelated individuals were reported by related research.

The sequencing input was thymocytes. The clonotype comes from a girl in the first two years of life with a congenital heart defect. The J gene is TRBJ1-3, the V gene TRBV7-9, with D tentatively TRBD1 (5 bases). The CDR3 DNA sequence: TGTGCCAGCAGCTTGGCGGGACCCCAATGGAGTAGAAACACCATATATTTT. It encodes CASSLAGPQWSRNTIYF.